Listed below are T cell receptor beta chains from one sample, sequenced in a study of cytomegalovirus exposure and HLA in healthy donors. Repertoires were generated with immunoSEQ multiplex PCR, while TCRdb's copy carries only in-frame clones and drops some. The sample carries 120,000 to 150,000 clones, under 70% recorded once. Sequencing used PBMCs. The receptors shown here come from a woman aged 25 to 45 in good health and CMV-seropositive. The CDR3 runs from the conserved cysteine through the conserved F or W. Each record gives: V gene, CDR3 protein.

>TRBV30
CAWDRGLGDTGELFF
>TRBV6-1
CASNMDRFAYEQYF
>TRBV9
CASSVTSDNEQFF
>TRBV5-1
CASSDQGGGNTIYF
>TRBV7-3
CASSPRDRGIDEQFF
>TRBV14
CASSRSGANVLTF
>TRBV10-2
CASRGGSNQPQHF
>TRBV6-5
CATSGLDYEQYF
>TRBV6-4
CASSEEGGSTDTQYF
>TRBV5-1
CASSSGGTGGGYTF
>TRBV5-1
CASTIQGATEAFF
>TRBV27
CASSFLLAPNTGELFF
>TRBV30
CAHWDSSSPLHF
>TRBV4-1
CASSQGPGQTSTGANVLTF
>TRBV6-5
CASSSTGVGTEAFF
>TRBV6-5
CASRARTGPHQPQHF
>TRBV18
CASSIQEIYEQYF
>TRBV7-2
CASTLLTYNEQFF
>TRBV18
CASSPGRQETQYF
>TRBV4-2
CASSQKGPAQGLSYGYTF
>TRBV5-4
CASSRGSRDSPLHF